The entry below describes one T cell receptor (beta chain). Its cognate antigen is unknown. This entry belongs to a study of blood T cells in healthy people across ages. It was with a sample-barcoded 5' primer and a J-beta primer mix that a second PCR of roughly 6 to 11 cycles was run. One entry per CDR3 protein results from TCRdb running MiXCR on the 5' RACE reads. The sample records 1.5 million to 2 million distinct CDR3 sequences, roughly 27% being singletons. General observations from the study: Older age coincided with a roughly linear decline in TCR beta diversity per million T cells.

The specimen sequenced was blood. This receptor was taken from a woman in her twenties or thirties in good health.

CDR3 loop: CASSTVRQGAYNEQFF. The CDR3 nucleotides are TGCGCCAGCAGCACCGTGCGACAGGGGGCCTACAATGAGCAGTTCTTC. J is TRBJ2-1 and V is TRBV5-1; 9 bases fit TRBD1. This CDR3 contains 16 residues. The germline CDR1 and CDR2 sequences are SGHRS and YFSETQ. Unmatched junction bases numbered 7, after V lost 4 bases and J lost 2 bases.